The 3 T cell receptor beta chains below were found in one sample sequenced in a study of T cell responses to AZD1222 COVID-19 vaccine. Repertoires were generated with immunoSEQ multiplex PCR, while TCRdb's copy carries only in-frame clones and drops some. The sample contains roughly 110,000 clones, 90% of which appear only once. The material was peripheral blood, obtained 28 days after the second AZD1222 dose. The receptor set was obtained from an adult who received the AZD1222 COVID-19 vaccine.

The chain is built from TRBV7-3 and TRBJ1-6; the D gene is possibly TRBD1 (5 bases). CDR3 length: 14 residues. V was clipped by 0 bases and J by 5 bases, with 5 bases between them. Germline CDR1 reads SGHTA; CDR2 reads FQGTGA. The CDR3 nucleotides are TGTGCCAGCAGCTTAACAGGGGATAATTCACCCCTCCACTTT. It specifies CASSLTGDNSPLHF.

This chain connects TRBV7-2 to TRBJ2-7; D remains ambiguous. This CDR3 has 16 residues. Germline V CDR1 and CDR2: SGHTA, FQGNSA. V shed 2 bases and J shed 6 bases, with 20 bases lying between them. The CDR3 region is CASSLSRTGRQAEQYF. CDR3 coding DNA: TGTGCCAGCAGCTTATCTCGCACCGGCAGGCAGGCCGAGCAGTACTTC.

The J gene is TRBJ1-5, the V gene TRBV6-6; 8 bases map to TRBD1. Germline CDR1 reads MNHNY; CDR2 reads SVGAGI (reference sequence). J lost 4 bases, V lost 6 bases, and 8 bases had no gene match. CDR3 length equals 15 residues. CDR3 sequence (DNA): TGTGCCAGCAGACATACCCAGGGGGCTAATCAGCCCCAGCATTTT. Its translation is CASRHTQGANQPQHF.